A selection of T cell receptor beta chains follows, all from one sample in a study of T cell clones after liver transplantation. Clones were sequenced by immunoSEQ multiplex PCR, and TCRdb holds only the in-frame ones, with some missing. The sample includes some 75,000 clones, about 80% of them seen just once. Sequences were derived from CD4+ T cells from blood, sampled before liver transplant. The receptors here all came from a human donor who received a liver transplant. Each CDR3 is given with its conserved first and last residue. The order of the fields is V gene, D gene, J gene, clone size, CDR3 DNA, CDR3 protein. The D gene is left open where the match is weak. The listing skips clone size in some rows; elsewhere it reads once, few, many or a size class.

V: TRBV4-3; D: TRBD1; J: TRBJ1-4; size: -; DNA: TGCGCCAGCAGCCTCGCGGACAGGGATAATGAAAAACTGTTTTTT; CDR3: CASSLADRDNEKLFF
V: TRBV7-2; D: -; J: TRBJ2-2; size: -; DNA: TGTGCCACCCAGCTTCAAAGGGGAACGGAGCTGTTTTTT; CDR3: CATQLQRGTELFF
V: TRBV5-1; D: TRBD1; J: TRBJ1-2; size: -; DNA: TGCGCCAGCAGCCCGACAGGGAGGGATGGCTACACCTTC; CDR3: CASSPTGRDGYTF
V: TRBV10-3; D: TRBD2; J: TRBJ2-1; size: once; DNA: TGTGCCATCAGTGGACCGCGACTAGCGGGGTACAATGAGCAGTTCTTC; CDR3: CAISGPRLAGYNEQFF
V: TRBV4-3; D: -; J: TRBJ2-3; size: -; DNA: TGCGCCAGCAGCCAAGATGGGGGGCTCTACACAGATACGCAGTATTTT; CDR3: CASSQDGGLYTDTQYF
V: TRBV5-4; D: TRBD1; J: TRBJ2-7; size: -; DNA: TGTGCCAGCAGCTTGGGTGGACAGGTTGGCCTACGCGAGCAGTACTTC; CDR3: CASSLGGQVGLREQYF
V: TRBV28; D: TRBD1; J: TRBJ1-1; size: -; DNA: TGTGCCAGCAGTTTATGGCTGACGACAGGGACTATGAACACTGAAGCTTTCTTT; CDR3: CASSLWLTTGTMNTEAFF
V: TRBV7-2; D: -; J: TRBJ2-3; size: -; DNA: TGTGCCAGCAGCATCAGCTACACAGATACGCAGTATTTT; CDR3: CASSISYTDTQYF
V: TRBV7-6; D: -; J: TRBJ1-1; size: -; DNA: TGTGCCAGCAGCCTCCGAGGGGTAAACACTGAAGCTTTCTTT; CDR3: CASSLRGVNTEAFF
V: TRBV6-1; D: -; J: TRBJ2-5; size: once; DNA: TGTGCCAGCAGTGATATGGAACGGGGGCGGACCCAGTACTTC; CDR3: CASSDMERGRTQYF
V: TRBV5-1; D: -; J: TRBJ1-3; size: few; DNA: TGCGCCAGCAGCCCGGCCGTTGGGGGTTCTGGAAACACCATATATTTT; CDR3: CASSPAVGGSGNTIYF
V: TRBV28; D: TRBD2; J: TRBJ2-7; size: -; DNA: TGTGCCAGCAGTTTAAGACTAGCCTTAAGGTACTTC; CDR3: CASSLRLALRYF
V: TRBV28; D: -; J: TRBJ1-5; size: once; DNA: TGTGCCAGCAGTTTTAGACAGAGATTCAATCAGCCCCAGCATTTT; CDR3: CASSFRQRFNQPQHF
V: TRBV5-5; D: -; J: TRBJ2-2; size: -; DNA: TGTGCCAGCAGCCCCGGGACCGCCTACACCGGGGAGCTGTTTTTT; CDR3: CASSPGTAYTGELFF
V: TRBV18; D: TRBD2; J: TRBJ2-2; size: -; DNA: TGTGCCAGCTCCCCGACTCGGGGGGCCGGGGAGCTGTTTTTT; CDR3: CASSPTRGAGELFF
V: TRBV11-2; D: -; J: TRBJ2-1; size: -; DNA: TGTGCCAGCAGCTTAGGAACTATCAATGAGCAGTTCTTC; CDR3: CASSLGTINEQFF
V: TRBV29-1; D: -; J: TRBJ1-2; size: -; DNA: TGCAGCGTTGAAGATCGTGCCGGACAGAGTGGCTACACCTTC; CDR3: CSVEDRAGQSGYTF
V: TRBV6-1; D: TRBD1; J: TRBJ2-3; size: -; DNA: TGTGCCAGCAGTGCCCAAGGACAGGGGGTAGGTGCAGATACGCAGTATTTT; CDR3: CASSAQGQGVGADTQYF
V: TRBV4-1; D: -; J: TRBJ1-3; size: -; DNA: TGCGCCAGCAGCCAAGATTGGACGGTCTCACAAAACACCATATATTTT; CDR3: CASSQDWTVSQNTIYF
V: TRBV9; D: -; J: TRBJ2-3; size: -; DNA: TGTGCCAGCAGCGTAGGGCCCTTGAGCACAGATACGCAGTATTTT; CDR3: CASSVGPLSTDTQYF
V: TRBV14; D: TRBD1; J: TRBJ2-5; size: once; DNA: TGTGCCAGCAGACGGACAGGTCGTAAGAAAGAGACCCAGTACTTC; CDR3: CASRRTGRKKETQYF
V: TRBV19; D: TRBD1; J: TRBJ1-2; size: -; DNA: TGTGCCAGTAGTACCGGTACAGGGGTCCTCTCGGGAGGCTACACCTTC; CDR3: CASSTGTGVLSGGYTF
V: TRBV15; D: -; J: TRBJ2-7; size: -; DNA: TGTGCCACCAGCAACCCCGGTTTTGAGCAGTACTTC; CDR3: CATSNPGFEQYF
V: TRBV28; D: -; J: TRBJ1-2; size: -; DNA: TGTGCCAGCAGTTTACCCACAGGTTTCTATGGCTACACCTTC; CDR3: CASSLPTGFYGYTF
V: TRBV5-4; D: -; J: TRBJ2-7; size: -; DNA: TGTGCCAGCAGCTTGGGATGGGACATCTCCTACGAGCAGTACTTC; CDR3: CASSLGWDISYEQYF
V: TRBV7-2; D: -; J: TRBJ2-7; size: -; DNA: TGTGCCAGCAGCGGTCAGGGTGTCTACGAGCAGTACTTC; CDR3: CASSGQGVYEQYF
V: TRBV2; D: -; J: TRBJ2-1; size: -; DNA: TGTGCCAGCAGTGAAGATAGACCCGGGACACGTTACAATGAGCAGTTCTTC; CDR3: CASSEDRPGTRYNEQFF
V: TRBV27; D: TRBD1; J: TRBJ2-7; size: -; DNA: TGTGCCAGCAGTCCGACGGGACAGCTCCCCGAGCAGTACTTC; CDR3: CASSPTGQLPEQYF
V: TRBV6-1; D: -; J: TRBJ1-5; size: few; DNA: TGTGCCAGCAGTGAATGGACACCCTATCAGCCCCAGCATTTT; CDR3: CASSEWTPYQPQHF
V: TRBV6-1; D: -; J: TRBJ2-6; size: -; DNA: TGTGCCAGCAGTGACGGTTTTGGACAGATGAATACCAACGTCCTGACTTTC; CDR3: CASSDGFGQMNTNVLTF
V: TRBV11-1; D: -; J: TRBJ1-1; size: once; DNA: TGTGCCAGCAGCTTAGGGGTCGGTGAAGCTTTCTTT; CDR3: CASSLGVGEAFF
V: TRBV9; D: -; J: TRBJ2-2; size: -; DNA: TGTGCCAGCAGCCTAGGGGGGAAGGCGGGCACCGGGGAGCTGTTTTTT; CDR3: CASSLGGKAGTGELFF
V: TRBV9; D: -; J: TRBJ2-1; size: -; DNA: TGTGCCAGCAGCGCAGACCCCTTCAGAACCAGCGGGAGGACAGGGAATGAGCAGTTCTTC; CDR3: CASSADPFRTSGRTGNEQFF
V: TRBV5-1; D: -; J: TRBJ2-3; size: -; DNA: TGCGCCAGCAGCTTGTACCGGCGGACCCAACCGGGAGATACGCAGTATTTT; CDR3: CASSLYRRTQPGDTQYF
V: TRBV14; D: -; J: TRBJ1-1; size: -; DNA: TGTGCCAGCAGCCAACTTGGATTCATGAACACTGAAGCTTTCTTT; CDR3: CASSQLGFMNTEAFF
V: TRBV18; D: -; J: TRBJ2-2; size: few; DNA: TGTGCCAGCTCACCAAACGCGGGGGCCACTACCGGGGAGCTGTTTTTT; CDR3: CASSPNAGATTGELFF
V: TRBV28; D: -; J: TRBJ1-4; size: -; DNA: TGTGCCAGCACCATTGGGGGTGGCACTAATGAAAAACTGTTTTTT; CDR3: CASTIGGGTNEKLFF
V: TRBV28; D: -; J: TRBJ2-1; size: -; DNA: TGTGCCAGCAGAGTCCCGACCAGCTCCTACAATGAGCAGTTCTTC; CDR3: CASRVPTSSYNEQFF
V: TRBV18; D: -; J: TRBJ1-1; size: -; DNA: TGTGCCAGCTCACTATCTCTCGATAACACTGAAGCTTTCTTT; CDR3: CASSLSLDNTEAFF
V: TRBV19; D: -; J: TRBJ2-6; size: once; DNA: TGTGCCAGTAGCCAAACCTTCACACCCTCTGGGGCCAACGTCCTGACTTTC; CDR3: CASSQTFTPSGANVLTF
V: TRBV2; D: -; J: TRBJ2-3; size: -; DNA: TGTGCCAGCAGTTTTATTTACAGCACAGATACGCAGTATTTT; CDR3: CASSFIYSTDTQYF
V: TRBV18; D: -; J: TRBJ2-7; size: few; DNA: TGTGCCAGCTCACCTACGCCCGGAGACGAGCAGTACTTC; CDR3: CASSPTPGDEQYF
V: TRBV25-1; D: -; J: TRBJ2-1; size: once; DNA: TGTGCCAGCACCCTGGGGGCTAGGGATGAGCAGTTCTTC; CDR3: CASTLGARDEQFF
V: TRBV28; D: -; J: TRBJ1-2; size: -; DNA: TGTGCCAGCAGCGCCACAGGGAGTACAGGTGGCTACACCTTC; CDR3: CASSATGSTGGYTF
V: TRBV27; D: TRBD1; J: TRBJ1-2; size: -; DNA: TGTGCCAGCAGTTTAAATCCAGGGGGTTTGGGAGAGTCCTATGGCTACACCTTC; CDR3: CASSLNPGGLGESYGYTF
V: TRBV28; D: -; J: TRBJ2-7; size: -; DNA: TGTGCCAGCAGCAGGATTCCCCTGAGGCTCTACTTC; CDR3: CASSRIPLRLYF
V: TRBV5-6; D: TRBD2; J: TRBJ2-1; size: -; DNA: TGTGCCAGCAGCTTCCTAGCGGGAGTTCGAAGTGAGCAGTTCTTC; CDR3: CASSFLAGVRSEQFF
V: TRBV15; D: -; J: TRBJ2-5; size: -; DNA: TGTGCCACCAGCAGAGGGGAGGCCCAGTACTTC; CDR3: CATSRGEAQYF
V: TRBV11-1; D: -; J: TRBJ2-3; size: -; DNA: TGTGCCAGCAGCTCCCGGACAGCAGATACGCAGTATTTT; CDR3: CASSSRTADTQYF
V: TRBV19; D: -; J: TRBJ1-2; size: -; DNA: TGTGCCAGTAGTATAAGGGGGGGCGAGGACTATGGCTACACCTTC; CDR3: CASSIRGGEDYGYTF
V: TRBV6-1; D: -; J: TRBJ2-5; size: -; DNA: TGTGCCAGCACGGGACAACTACAGGAGACCCAGTACTTC; CDR3: CASTGQLQETQYF